This T cell receptor (beta chain) comes out of a study of blood T cell repertoires in COVID-19. Study as a whole: Acute and convalescent COVID-19 samples came from the United States, Italy and Spain. Nucleic acid was either cDNA or gDNA, and it came from T cells, B-cell-depleted T cells, or PBMCs.

The method was immunoSEQ multiplex PCR; TCRdb's version includes in-frame clones alone and lacks a portion of them. Altogether 250,000 to 300,000 clones are present, roughly nine tenths being singletons, with the ten largest covering 2% to 2.5%. CDR3 length equals 13 residues. V was trimmed by 8 bases and J by 2 bases, leaving 12 bases between them. Seattle-derived patients entered the study during active infection and were followed longitudinally. This receptor was obtained from a woman aged 25 to 39 with COVID-19, enrolled during active disease. The sample comprised peripheral blood. The chain couples TRBV12-3 or TRBV12-4 to TRBJ2-5; D perhaps matches TRBD1 (5 bases). In nucleotides, the CDR3 is TGTGCCAGCCTCGGACGGACACAAGAGACCCAGTACTTC. This translates into CASLGRTQETQYF.